The entry below gives a single T cell receptor (beta chain) sequence along with its context. The antigen is undetermined. The sample has other DNA sequences that encode this CDR3 too. This record comes from a study of shared clonotypes between healthy human individuals. General study findings and limits: Larger estimated richness was generally recorded for naive subsets relative to memory subsets.

The run depth of the assay was deep. DNA at around 190 ng, around 30,000 T cell genomes, went into sorted-subset replicate PCRs. Here immunoSEQ multiplex PCR was the method, and the copy in TCRdb shows in-frame clones only, minus some. Among 2 million to 3 million clones listed, 93% were seen once. This receptor was taken from a man aged 18 to 29 in good health. Some clones in this sample may be carry-over from other donors' samples. Sequenced: naive CD4+ T cells from PBMCs. The subset here: CD45RA+ positively selected.

CDR3 loop: CASSLEAGPYNEQFF. CDR3 DNA: TGCGCCAGCAGCTTGGAGGCAGGGCCCTACAATGAGCAGTTCTTC. The rearrangement uses TRBV5-1 and TRBJ2-1; the D gene is possibly TRBD1 (5 bases). Trimming left V 0 bases short and J 2 bases short, with 9 bases between. Germline V CDR1 and CDR2: SGHRS, YFSETQ. This CDR3 spans 15 amino acids. The full variable domain, its missing parts supplied by reference TRBV5-1 and TRBJ2-1, is KAGVTQTPRYLIKTRGQQVTLSCSPISGHRSVSWYQQTPGQGLQFLFEYFSETQRNKGNFPGRFSGRQFSNSRSEMNVSTLELGDSALYLCASSLEAGPYNEQFFGPGTRLTVL.